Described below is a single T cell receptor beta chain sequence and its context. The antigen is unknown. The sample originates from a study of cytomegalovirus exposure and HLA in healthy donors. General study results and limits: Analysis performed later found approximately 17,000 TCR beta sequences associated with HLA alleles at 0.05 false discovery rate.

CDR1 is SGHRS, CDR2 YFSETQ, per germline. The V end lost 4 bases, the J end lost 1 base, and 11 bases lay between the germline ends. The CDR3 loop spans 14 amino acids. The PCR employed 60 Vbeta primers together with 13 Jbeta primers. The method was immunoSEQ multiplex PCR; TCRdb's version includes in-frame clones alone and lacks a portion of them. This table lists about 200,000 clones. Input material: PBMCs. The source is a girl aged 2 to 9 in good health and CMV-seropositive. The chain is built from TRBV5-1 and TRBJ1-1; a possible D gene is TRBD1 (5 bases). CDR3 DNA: TGCGCCAGCAGCCCCGCGGGACCGAACACTGAAGCTTTCTTT. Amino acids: CASSPAGPNTEAFF.